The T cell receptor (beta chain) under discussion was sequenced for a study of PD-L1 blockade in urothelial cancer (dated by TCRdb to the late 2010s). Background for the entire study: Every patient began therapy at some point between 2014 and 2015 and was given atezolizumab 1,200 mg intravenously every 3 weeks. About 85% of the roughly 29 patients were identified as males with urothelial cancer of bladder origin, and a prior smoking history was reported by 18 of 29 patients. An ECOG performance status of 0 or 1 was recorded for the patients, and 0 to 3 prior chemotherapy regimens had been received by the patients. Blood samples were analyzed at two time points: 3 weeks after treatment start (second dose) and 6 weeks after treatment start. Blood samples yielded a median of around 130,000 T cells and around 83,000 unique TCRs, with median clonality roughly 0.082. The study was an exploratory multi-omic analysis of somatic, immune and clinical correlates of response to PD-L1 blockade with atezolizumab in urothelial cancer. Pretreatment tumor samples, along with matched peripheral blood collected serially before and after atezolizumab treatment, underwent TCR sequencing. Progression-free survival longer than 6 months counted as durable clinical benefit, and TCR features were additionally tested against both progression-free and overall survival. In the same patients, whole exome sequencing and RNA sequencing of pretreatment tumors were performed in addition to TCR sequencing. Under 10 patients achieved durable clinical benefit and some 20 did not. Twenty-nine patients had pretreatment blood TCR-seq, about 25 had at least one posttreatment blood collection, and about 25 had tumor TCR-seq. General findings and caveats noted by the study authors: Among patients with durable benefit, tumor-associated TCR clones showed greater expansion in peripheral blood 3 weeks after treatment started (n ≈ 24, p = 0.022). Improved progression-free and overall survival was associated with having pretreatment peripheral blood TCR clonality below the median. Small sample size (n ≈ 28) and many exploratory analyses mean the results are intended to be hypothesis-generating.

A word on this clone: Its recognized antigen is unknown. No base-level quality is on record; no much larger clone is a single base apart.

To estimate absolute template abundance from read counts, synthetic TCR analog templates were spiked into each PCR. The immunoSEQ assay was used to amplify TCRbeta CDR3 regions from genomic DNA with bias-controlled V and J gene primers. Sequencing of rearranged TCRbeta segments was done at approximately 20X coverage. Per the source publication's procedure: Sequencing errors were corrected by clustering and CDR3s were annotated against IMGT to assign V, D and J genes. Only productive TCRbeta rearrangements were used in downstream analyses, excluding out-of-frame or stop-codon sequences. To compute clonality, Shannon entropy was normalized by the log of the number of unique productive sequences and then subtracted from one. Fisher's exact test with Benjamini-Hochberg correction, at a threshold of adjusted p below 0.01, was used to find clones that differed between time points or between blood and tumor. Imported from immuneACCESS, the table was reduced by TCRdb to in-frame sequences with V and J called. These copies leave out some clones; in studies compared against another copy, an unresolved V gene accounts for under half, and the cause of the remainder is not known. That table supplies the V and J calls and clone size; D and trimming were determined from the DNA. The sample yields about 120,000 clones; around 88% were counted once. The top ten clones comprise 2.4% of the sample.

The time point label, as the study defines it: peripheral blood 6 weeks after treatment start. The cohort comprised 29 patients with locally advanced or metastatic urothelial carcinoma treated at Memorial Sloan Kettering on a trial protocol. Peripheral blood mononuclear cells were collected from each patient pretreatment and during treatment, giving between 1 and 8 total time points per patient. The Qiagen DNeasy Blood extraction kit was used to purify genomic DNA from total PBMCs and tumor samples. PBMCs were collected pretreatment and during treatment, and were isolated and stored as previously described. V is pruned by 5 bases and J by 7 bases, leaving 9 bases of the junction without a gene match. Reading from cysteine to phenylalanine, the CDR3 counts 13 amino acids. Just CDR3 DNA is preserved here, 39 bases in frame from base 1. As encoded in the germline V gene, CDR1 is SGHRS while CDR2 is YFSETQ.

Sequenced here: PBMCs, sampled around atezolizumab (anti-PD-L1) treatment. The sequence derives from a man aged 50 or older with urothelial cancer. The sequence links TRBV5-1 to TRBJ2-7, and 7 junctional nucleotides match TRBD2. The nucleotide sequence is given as TGCGCCAGCAGTCACATGGGGGGGGATGAGCAGTACTTC. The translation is CASSHMGGDEQYF.